The source of this T cell receptor (beta chain) is a study of OX40 agonist ivuxolimab in advanced cancers. In the study overall: A male proportion of 82.7% was recorded, with mean age about 60 years and range about 20 to 79. Treatment received earlier with anti-PD-1, anti-PD-L1 or anti-CTLA-4 agents was allowed, and over 30% had some. Study-level findings and limits: Low normalized clonal expansion also occurred in some nonresponding patients.

Concerning this clone itself: Its matching antigen is unknown.

Method: immunoSEQ multiplex PCR; TCRdb's copy keeps in-frame clones and lacks some. The repertoire holds about 100,000 clones, with approximately 90% as singletons. Trimming removed 5 bases at V and 6 bases at J, with 19 bases between. In germline, CDR1 is SGHAT, CDR2 FQNNGV. The CDR3 extends over 15 amino acids. This rearrangement joins TRBV11-2 to TRBJ1-1, with D possibly matching TRBD1 (5 bases). This receptor was obtained from an adult with an advanced solid tumor such as melanoma, head and neck, liver or kidney cancer. Source: CD4+ or CD8+ T cells sorted from blood, taken in a trial of the OX40 agonist ivuxolimab. Here the CDR3 DNA reads TGTGCCAGCAGCCCGTCTACAGGCAGGCTTGCTGAAGCTTTCTTT. Translation gives CASSPSTGRLAEAFF.